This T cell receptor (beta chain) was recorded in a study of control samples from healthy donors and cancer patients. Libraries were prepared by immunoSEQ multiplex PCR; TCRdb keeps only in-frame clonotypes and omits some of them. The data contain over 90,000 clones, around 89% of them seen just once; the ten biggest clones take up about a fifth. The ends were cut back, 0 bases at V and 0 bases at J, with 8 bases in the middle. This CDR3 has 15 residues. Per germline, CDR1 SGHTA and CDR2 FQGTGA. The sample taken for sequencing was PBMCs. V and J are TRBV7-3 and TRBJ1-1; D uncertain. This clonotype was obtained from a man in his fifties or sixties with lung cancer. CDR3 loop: CASSLTGRMNTEAFF. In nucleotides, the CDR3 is TGTGCCAGCAGCTTAACGGGGAGGATGAACACTGAAGCTTTCTTT.